The 3 T cell receptor beta chains below were found in one sample sequenced in a study of beta chain features in type 1 diabetes. The sequenced template was cDNA made from the entire isolated RNA. TCRdb's table, derived via immunoSEQ multiplex PCR, lists solely in-frame clones and lacks some. The sample comprises some 700,000 clones, 13% of which are singletons, and approximately 0.021% rests with the top ten. Their recognized antigens are unknown. Study outcomes and limitations: Moderate yet significant TCRB CDR3 shortening was seen in Type 1 diabetes patients in all four CD4+ subsets.

The sample was naive CD4+ T cells from blood. The receptors were sampled from a man aged 18-30 years with type 1 diabetes.

This clone was picked up a small number of times. The chain couples TRBV10-3 to TRBJ2-2; 13 bases match TRBD2. Looked up from germline, CDR1 is ENHRY and CDR2 is SYGVKD. Losses at the gene ends were 4 bases for V and 5 bases for J; bases not matched to a gene: 4. This CDR3 contains 16 residues. CDR3 bases: TGTGCCATCAGTGTCGGACTAGCGGGGGAGACCGGGGAGCTGTTTTTT. It specifies CAISVGLAGETGELFF.

This clone has only a few counts. The gene calls are TRBV20-1 and TRBJ2-7; tentatively, D is TRBD1 or TRBD2 (5 bases each). The germline gives CDR1 DFQATT, CDR2 SNEGSKA (reference sequence). This CDR3 has 11 amino acids. V dropped 6 bases and J dropped 2 bases, with 8 bases sitting between them. CDR3 loop: CSAWGTYEQYF. The CDR3 nucleotides are TGCAGTGCCTGGGGGACCTACGAGCAGTACTTC.

This clone was detected only a few times. V gene TRBV7-9 combines with J gene TRBJ2-3; D could derive from TRBD1 or TRBD2 (5 bases each). The V and J ends lost 1 base and 2 bases respectively, with 13 bases between them. The germline V gene encodes CDR1 SEHNR and CDR2 FQNEAQ (reference sequence). The CDR3 is made up of 16 amino acids. The CDR3 protein is CASSLGDRRYTDTQYF. CDR3 DNA: TGTGCCAGCAGCTTAGGGGACCGCCGATACACAGATACGCAGTATTTT.